Below, one TCR beta chain is given with its context. These data come from a study of blood T cell repertoires in COVID-19. About the research overall: The United States, Italy and Spain provided the acute and convalescent COVID-19 samples. The analysed material was cDNA or gDNA that came from T cells, B-cell-depleted T cells, or PBMCs.

Original processing notes: Scientists estimated how many nucleated cells there were by amplifying reference gene primers. The table came from immunoSEQ multiplex PCR; TCRdb's copy has only in-frame clones and leaves some out. The D gene and trimming were derived from the DNA, and the V and J assignments and clone size from that table. The data show 250,000 or so clones, over 65% seen once. Source material: peripheral blood. This sequence originates from a woman older than 75 with acute or convalescent COVID-19.

The CDR3 DNA sequence: TGTGCCAGCAGCTTCTTCGACAGGAAGACCGGGGAGCTGTTTTTT. It is translated as CASSFFDRKTGELFF. The chain carries TRBV5-4 and TRBJ2-2; D perhaps matches TRBD1 (6 bases). The CDR3 is 15 amino acids. The V end lost 2 bases, the J end lost 5 bases, and 13 bases lay between the germline ends. The germline CDR1 and CDR2 sequences are SGHNT and YYREEE (reference sequence).